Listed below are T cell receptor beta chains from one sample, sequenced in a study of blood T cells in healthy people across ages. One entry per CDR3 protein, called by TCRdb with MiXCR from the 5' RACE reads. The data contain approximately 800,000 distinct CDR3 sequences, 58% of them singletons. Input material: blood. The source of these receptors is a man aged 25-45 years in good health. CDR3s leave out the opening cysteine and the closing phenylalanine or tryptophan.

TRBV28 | ASSLPGGPYEQY
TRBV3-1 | ASSQRRVGGSVYEQY
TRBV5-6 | ASSLFRIRGNEQF
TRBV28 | ASTYLGDRKGLAGAYEQY
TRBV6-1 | ASRLAGGYQETQY
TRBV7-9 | ASSSDLSTDTQY
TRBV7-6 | ASSQRTGQETQY
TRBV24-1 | ATSDGAEETQY
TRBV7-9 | ASSLAGGDPLSYEQY
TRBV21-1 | ASDPSHLTSYEQY
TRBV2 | ASSRPYTEAF
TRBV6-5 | ASRVGTKANYGYT
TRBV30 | AWSERRGEAF
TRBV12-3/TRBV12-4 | ASSLGVEQF
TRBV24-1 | ATSDPGNHNSPLH
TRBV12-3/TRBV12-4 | ASSLRGSATQY
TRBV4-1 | ASSQDPGHREKLF
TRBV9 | ASSVAPTPPNIEQY
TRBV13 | ASSSLITQETQY
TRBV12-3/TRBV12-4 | ASTWGQPDTDTQY
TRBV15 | ATSRVATGGDTQY
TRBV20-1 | SVERMNTEAF
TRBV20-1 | SAPVLSRGDEQF
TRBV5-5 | ASLRDPGRETQY
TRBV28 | AIRKQGGQETQY
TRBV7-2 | ASSLSRVKQY
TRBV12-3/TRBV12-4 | ASSLSGRGKETQY
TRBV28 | ASSWGTRGGYT
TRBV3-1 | ASSQGNFYEQY
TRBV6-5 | ASSWGGRMETQY
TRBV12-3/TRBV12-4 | ASSLGTLHTDTQY
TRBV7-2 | ASSRGAGNEKLF
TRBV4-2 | ASSQETGSGQRTEAF
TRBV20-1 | SATNQGQGPGDEQF
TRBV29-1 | SVDPPGNAEAF
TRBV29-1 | SVGVGTEAF
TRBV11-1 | ASRPSRSDTQY
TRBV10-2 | ASSQGMAF
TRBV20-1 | SANMVSERGYEQY